What follows describes a single TCR beta chain. The antigen remains undetermined. A junction end diverges from the germline sequence, so it may reflect a read error. The sample belongs to a study of OX40 agonist ivuxolimab in advanced cancers. Study summary: In three patients, partial responses were observed, one with hepatocellular carcinoma and two with cutaneous melanoma. Study results and caveats: CD8+ T cells showed, on average, more clonal expansion than CD4+ cells.

The table came from immunoSEQ multiplex PCR; TCRdb's copy has only in-frame clones and leaves some out. The sample holds approximately 76,000 clones, 85% seen once. This CDR3 region has 16 residues. The germline V gene has CDR1 LGHNA and CDR2 YNFKEQ. The receptor's source is an adult with an advanced solid tumor such as melanoma, head and neck, liver or kidney cancer. Source: CD4+ or CD8+ T cells sorted from blood, taken in a trial of the OX40 agonist ivuxolimab. The V gene is TRBV4-2, the J gene TRBJ2-1, with 7 bases lining up with TRBD1. CDR3 DNA sequence: TGTGCCAGCAGCCAAACCGCGACCGGTCGACAGGGAAGGGAGATCTTC. Translated, it gives CASSQTATGRQGREIF.